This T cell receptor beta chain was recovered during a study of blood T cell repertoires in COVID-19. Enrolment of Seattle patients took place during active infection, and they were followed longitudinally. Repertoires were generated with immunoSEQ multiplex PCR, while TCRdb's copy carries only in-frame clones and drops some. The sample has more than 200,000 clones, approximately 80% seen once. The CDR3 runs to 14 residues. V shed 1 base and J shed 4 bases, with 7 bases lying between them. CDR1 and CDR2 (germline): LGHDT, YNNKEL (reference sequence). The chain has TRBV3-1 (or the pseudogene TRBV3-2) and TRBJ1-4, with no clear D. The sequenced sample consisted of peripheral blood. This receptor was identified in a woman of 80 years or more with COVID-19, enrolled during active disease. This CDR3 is CASSQAPSNEKLFF. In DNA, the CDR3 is TGTGCCAGCAGCCAAGCACCCAGTAATGAAAAACTGTTTTTT.